Included here is one T cell receptor beta chain sequence, with context. The antigen remains unidentified. Produced via immunoSEQ multiplex PCR; TCRdb's table is partial and in-frame only. Among around 160,000 clones listed, about 91% were seen once. These data come from a study of T cell responses to AZD1222 COVID-19 vaccine. Study as a whole: Second-dose timings of about 4 or about 12 weeks were pooled.

Overall study results and limits: Among AZD1222 vaccinees, only five to seven were seropositive at baseline. Distributed over spike, vaccine-associated CD4 TCRs predominated at 160-218 and 743-854. Within unmutated variant regions lay the reported targets of nearly half of spike-specific TCRs.

The ends lost 4 bases at V and 4 bases at J; junction bases unmatched: 12. The CDR3 is 16 amino acids. Per the germline V gene, CDR1 is SGHRS and CDR2 is YFSETQ. The material was peripheral blood, obtained on day 0 of AZD1222 vaccination. The chain is built from TRBV5-1 and TRBJ2-5; 8 bases line up with TRBD2. This TCR derives from an adult in good health. CDR3 region: CASSDARGERGETQYF. CDR3 sequence (DNA): TGCGCCAGCAGCGACGCGCGGGGGGAAAGGGGAGAGACCCAGTACTTC.